A selection of T cell receptor beta chains follows, all from one sample in a study of identical twins. TCRdb called the 5' RACE reads again in MiXCR, with one record for every CDR3 protein. The table lists 650,000 to 750,000 distinct CDR3 sequences, 21% of them singletons. The sample was also reused in another study, on T cells expressing NK-cell markers.

The sample was PBMCs. The receptor set was obtained from a young woman in good health. Each CDR3 is given without its conserved first and last residue. Each record gives: D gene, V gene, J gene, CDR3 protein. A D gene is named only where the DNA matches it firmly.

-	TRBV9	TRBJ1-6	ASSVTRDNSPLH
TRBD2	TRBV4-3	TRBJ2-5	ASSQRLAGGLETQY
TRBD2	TRBV9	TRBJ2-7	ASSQAASGSIYEQY
TRBD1	TRBV7-6	TRBJ1-6	ASSLGDRGGNSPLH
-	TRBV14	TRBJ2-1	ATSWDSGINEQF
-	TRBV6-1	TRBJ2-2	ASTTTNTGELF
-	TRBV21-1	TRBJ2-1	ASSPGTGSPWGQF
-	TRBV2	TRBJ2-2	ASRNANTEELF
-	TRBV5-1	TRBJ2-4	ASSLAGLENIQY
-	TRBV12-5	TRBJ2-7	ASGLVGRAYEQY
TRBD1	TRBV20-1	TRBJ2-7	SAMDRQNPYEQY
-	TRBV6-5	TRBJ2-5	ASHGSQETQY
-	TRBV20-1	TRBJ2-3	SARGQTDTQY
TRBD1	TRBV20-1	TRBJ2-3	SASRAQGSTDTQY
-	TRBV5-6	TRBJ1-1	ASSLPDSEAF
TRBD1	TRBV6-1	TRBJ2-3	ASREDRVSTDTQY
-	TRBV7-8	TRBJ2-7	ASTPQRDNEQY
TRBD2	TRBV3-1	TRBJ2-7	ASSPGGLAGYEQY
TRBD2	TRBV7-2	TRBJ2-1	ASSLPLAGPSYNEQF
TRBD2	TRBV11-2	TRBJ2-3	ASSPEPLAGTGDTQY
-	TRBV27	TRBJ2-1	ASRALAPNEQF
-	TRBV6-5	TRBJ1-2	ASRYTTGMGYT
TRBD1	TRBV5-5	TRBJ2-7	ASSSQGNRHEQY
TRBD2	TRBV10-3	TRBJ2-5	AIAASGTQETQY
TRBD1	TRBV20-1	TRBJ1-1	SVTTGGWAF
TRBD1	TRBV5-1	TRBJ2-4	ASSWTGTERDIQY
-	TRBV7-3	TRBJ2-2	ASSSPKGNTGELF
-	TRBV5-6	TRBJ1-1	ASSFPDSRNTEAF
-	TRBV11-2	TRBJ2-3	ASSLPQRGRRDTQY